A selection of T cell receptor beta chains follows, all from one sample in a study of T cells in Graves' hyperthyroidism and ophthalmopathy. TCRdb fed the multiplex PCR reads into MiXCR, producing one record per CDR3 protein. The table has nearly 750,000 distinct CDR3 sequences, around a third seen once. Source material: blood. These receptors were obtained from a woman aged 40 to 50 with Graves' hyperthyroidism. Both conserved end residues are part of each CDR3. Fields, in order: clone size, V gene, J gene, D gene, CDR3 protein, CDR3 DNA. A D gene is named only where the DNA matches it firmly. The size entry is marked missing in some rows and otherwise reads once, few, many or a size class.

clone_size: NA; v_call: TRBV20-1; j_call: TRBJ2-1; d_call: TRBD2; cdr3_aa: CSATTSGMHEQFF; cdr3_nt: TGCAGTGCTACTACTAGCGGGATGCATGAGCAGTTCTTC
clone_size: few; v_call: TRBV13; j_call: TRBJ2-5; d_call: NA; cdr3_aa: CASSLGSYRLKETQYF; cdr3_nt: TGTGCCAGCAGCTTAGGGTCCTACAGGCTAAAAGAGACCCAGTACTTC
clone_size: many; v_call: TRBV25-1; j_call: TRBJ1-2; d_call: NA; cdr3_aa: CASSGPTSQAYGYTF; cdr3_nt: TGTGCCAGCAGTGGCCCCACCTCGCAGGCTTATGGCTACACCTTC
clone_size: many; v_call: TRBV9; j_call: TRBJ2-7; d_call: TRBD1; cdr3_aa: CASSVGGLGTELYEQYF; cdr3_nt: TGTGCCAGCAGCGTCGGTGGATTGGGGACAGAGTTGTACGAGCAGTACTTC
clone_size: NA; v_call: TRBV14; j_call: TRBJ2-2; d_call: NA; cdr3_aa: CASEPAAGQQGWRNGELFF; cdr3_nt: TGTGCCAGCGAACCCGCGGCCGGACAGCAGGGGTGGCGAAACGGGGAGCTGTTTTTT
clone_size: many; v_call: TRBV10-3; j_call: TRBJ2-7; d_call: NA; cdr3_aa: CAIMIQGAGEQYF; cdr3_nt: TGTGCCATCATGATACAGGGAGCGGGCGAGCAGTACTTC
clone_size: NA; v_call: TRBV7-8; j_call: TRBJ2-7; d_call: TRBD2; cdr3_aa: CASSLAGLAGGDTQYF; cdr3_nt: TGTGCCAGCAGCTTAGCGGGACTAGCGGGGGGTGATACGCAGTACTTC
clone_size: NA; v_call: TRBV7-9; j_call: TRBJ2-5; d_call: NA; cdr3_aa: CASSFGRDRRFQETQYF; cdr3_nt: TGTGCCAGCAGCTTCGGGCGGGACAGAAGGTTCCAAGAGACCCAGTACTTC
clone_size: NA; v_call: TRBV19; j_call: TRBJ2-5; d_call: NA; cdr3_aa: CASRRAGETQYF; cdr3_nt: TGTGCCAGTAGAAGGGCAGGGGAGACCCAGTACTTC
clone_size: many; v_call: TRBV7-2; j_call: TRBJ1-3; d_call: NA; cdr3_aa: CASSLRGSGNTIYF; cdr3_nt: TGTGCCAGCAGCCTCAGGGGTTCTGGAAACACCATATATTTT
clone_size: NA; v_call: TRBV11-2; j_call: TRBJ2-7; d_call: NA; cdr3_aa: CASSRQGAANSYEQYF; cdr3_nt: TGTGCCAGCAGCCGTCAAGGGGCGGCTAATTCCTACGAGCAGTACTTC
clone_size: NA; v_call: TRBV19; j_call: TRBJ2-7; d_call: NA; cdr3_aa: CASKSTDSYEQYF; cdr3_nt: TGTGCCAGTAAAAGTACCGATTCCTACGAGCAGTACTTC
clone_size: few; v_call: TRBV7-9; j_call: TRBJ1-4; d_call: NA; cdr3_aa: CASSPRGGPANEKLFF; cdr3_nt: TGTGCCAGCAGCCCACGTGGGGGGCCAGCTAATGAAAAACTGTTTTTT
clone_size: few; v_call: TRBV5-1; j_call: TRBJ2-5; d_call: NA; cdr3_aa: CASSFTTPGETQYF; cdr3_nt: TGCGCCAGCAGCTTCACCACCCCTGGGGAGACCCAGTACTTC
clone_size: NA; v_call: TRBV4-3; j_call: TRBJ1-5; d_call: TRBD1; cdr3_aa: CASSHELTGQGYQPQHF; cdr3_nt: TGCGCCAGCAGCCATGAACTGACGGGACAGGGTTACCAGCCCCAGCATTTT
clone_size: NA; v_call: TRBV20-1; j_call: TRBJ2-7; d_call: TRBD1; cdr3_aa: CSAAGQVNHEQYF; cdr3_nt: TGCAGTGCCGCGGGACAGGTAAATCACGAGCAGTACTTC
clone_size: NA; v_call: TRBV15; j_call: TRBJ1-4; d_call: TRBD1; cdr3_aa: CATSRARTGRASEKLFF; cdr3_nt: TGTGCCACCAGCAGAGCGAGGACAGGGCGCGCAAGTGAAAAACTGTTTTTT
clone_size: few; v_call: TRBV4-2; j_call: TRBJ2-7; d_call: TRBD1; cdr3_aa: CASSQDGQGGGSEQYF; cdr3_nt: TGTGCCAGCAGCCAAGACGGACAGGGAGGAGGTTCCGAGCAGTACTTC
clone_size: NA; v_call: TRBV7-2; j_call: TRBJ1-2; d_call: NA; cdr3_aa: CASSLFGEGYGYTF; cdr3_nt: TGTGCCAGCAGCCTATTCGGGGAGGGGTATGGCTACACCTTC
clone_size: NA; v_call: TRBV19; j_call: TRBJ2-4; d_call: NA; cdr3_aa: CASSPRGEAKNIQYF; cdr3_nt: TGTGCCAGTAGTCCCAGGGGAGAAGCCAAAAACATTCAGTACTTC
clone_size: few; v_call: TRBV2; j_call: TRBJ2-2; d_call: TRBD1; cdr3_aa: CASQGQGLAGELFF; cdr3_nt: TGTGCCAGTCAGGGACAGGGTTTGGCCGGGGAGCTGTTTTTT
clone_size: NA; v_call: TRBV7-9; j_call: TRBJ2-2; d_call: NA; cdr3_aa: CASSLGPDTGELFF; cdr3_nt: TGTGCCAGCAGCTTAGGACCGGACACCGGGGAGCTGTTTTTT
clone_size: NA; v_call: TRBV29-1; j_call: TRBJ2-5; d_call: NA; cdr3_aa: CSDGAGETQYF; cdr3_nt: TGCAGCGACGGCGCGGGTGAGACCCAGTACTTC
clone_size: NA; v_call: TRBV2; j_call: TRBJ2-7; d_call: NA; cdr3_aa: CASSYSPDGSYEQYF; cdr3_nt: TGTGCCAGCAGTTACTCTCCAGACGGATCCTACGAGCAGTACTTC
clone_size: NA; v_call: TRBV29-1; j_call: TRBJ2-1; d_call: NA; cdr3_aa: CSVDFGGFYNEQFF; cdr3_nt: TGCAGCGTTGATTTCGGCGGATTTTACAATGAGCAGTTCTTC
clone_size: NA; v_call: TRBV10-3; j_call: TRBJ2-5; d_call: NA; cdr3_aa: CASPGQETQYF; cdr3_nt: TGTGCCAGCCCCGGCCAAGAGACCCAGTACTTC
clone_size: many; v_call: TRBV6-5; j_call: TRBJ2-7; d_call: NA; cdr3_aa: CASTRPRPDVQYF; cdr3_nt: TGTGCCAGCACGAGACCTAGACCCGACGTGCAGTACTTC
clone_size: many; v_call: TRBV6-1; j_call: TRBJ2-5; d_call: NA; cdr3_aa: CASRTKETQYF; cdr3_nt: TGTGCCAGCAGAACAAAAGAGACCCAGTACTTC
clone_size: many; v_call: TRBV7-2; j_call: TRBJ1-1; d_call: NA; cdr3_aa: CASTPGGYGNTEAFF; cdr3_nt: TGTGCCAGCACCCCGGGGGGGTACGGGAACACTGAAGCTTTCTTT
clone_size: many; v_call: TRBV6-6; j_call: TRBJ1-1; d_call: NA; cdr3_aa: CASCDRNTEAFF; cdr3_nt: TGTGCCAGCTGTGATCGGAACACTGAAGCTTTCTTT
clone_size: many; v_call: TRBV6-5; j_call: TRBJ1-2; d_call: NA; cdr3_aa: CASSYSSDPHGYTF; cdr3_nt: TGTGCCAGCAGTTACTCGTCGGACCCCCACGGCTACACCTTC
clone_size: few; v_call: TRBV4-1; j_call: TRBJ1-2; d_call: NA; cdr3_aa: CASSQVVRVYGYTF; cdr3_nt: TGCGCCAGCAGCCAAGTGGTCAGGGTATATGGCTACACCTTC
clone_size: NA; v_call: TRBV20-1; j_call: TRBJ2-7; d_call: NA; cdr3_aa: CSATDGGTLSYEQYF; cdr3_nt: TGCAGTGCTACAGACGGGGGAACCCTATCCTACGAGCAGTACTTC
clone_size: many; v_call: TRBV11-2; j_call: TRBJ1-6; d_call: TRBD1; cdr3_aa: CASSRGQGESPLHF; cdr3_nt: TGTGCCAGCAGCCGAGGACAGGGGGAATCACCCCTCCACTTT
clone_size: many; v_call: TRBV2; j_call: TRBJ1-5; d_call: TRBD1; cdr3_aa: CASSEAAGGGQPQHF; cdr3_nt: TGTGCCAGCAGTGAAGCCGCAGGGGGGGGACAGCCCCAGCATTTT
clone_size: many; v_call: TRBV7-2; j_call: TRBJ2-7; d_call: TRBD2; cdr3_aa: CASSPSSGLSYEQYF; cdr3_nt: TGTGCCAGCAGCCCTAGTAGCGGGCTCTCCTACGAGCAGTACTTC
clone_size: many; v_call: TRBV7-2; j_call: TRBJ1-6; d_call: NA; cdr3_aa: CASSQDGGNTSPLHF; cdr3_nt: TGCGCCAGCAGCCAAGATGGAGGGAACACCTCACCCCTCCACTTT
clone_size: NA; v_call: TRBV20-1; j_call: TRBJ2-5; d_call: NA; cdr3_aa: CSASTALIQYF; cdr3_nt: TGCAGTGCTAGTACAGCCCTAATTCAGTACTTC
clone_size: NA; v_call: TRBV6-2/TRBV6-3; j_call: TRBJ1-6; d_call: NA; cdr3_aa: CGSSNQATYSPLHF; cdr3_nt: TGTGGCAGCAGTAACCAGGCAACCTATTCACCCCTCCACTTT
clone_size: many; v_call: TRBV14; j_call: TRBJ2-5; d_call: NA; cdr3_aa: CASSHGETQYF; cdr3_nt: TGTGCTAGCAGCCACGGGGAGACCCAGTACTTC
clone_size: NA; v_call: TRBV5-4; j_call: TRBJ1-4; d_call: NA; cdr3_aa: CASSLTVQNNEKLFF; cdr3_nt: TGTGCCAGCAGCTTAACAGTGCAAAATAATGAAAAACTGTTTTTT
clone_size: few; v_call: TRBV12-5; j_call: TRBJ1-1; d_call: NA; cdr3_aa: CASGSGAGTEAFF; cdr3_nt: TGTGCTAGTGGTTCTGGGGCGGGCACTGAAGCTTTCTTT
clone_size: once; v_call: TRBV7-8; j_call: TRBJ1-4; d_call: NA; cdr3_aa: CASSSSGSGRTNEKLFF; cdr3_nt: TGTGCCAGCAGCTCGAGCGGATCGGGACGAACTAATGAAAAACTGTTTTTT
clone_size: few; v_call: TRBV4-3; j_call: TRBJ2-7; d_call: TRBD2; cdr3_aa: CASSHSGMVYEQYF; cdr3_nt: TGCGCCAGCAGCCATAGCGGGATGGTCTACGAGCAGTACTTC